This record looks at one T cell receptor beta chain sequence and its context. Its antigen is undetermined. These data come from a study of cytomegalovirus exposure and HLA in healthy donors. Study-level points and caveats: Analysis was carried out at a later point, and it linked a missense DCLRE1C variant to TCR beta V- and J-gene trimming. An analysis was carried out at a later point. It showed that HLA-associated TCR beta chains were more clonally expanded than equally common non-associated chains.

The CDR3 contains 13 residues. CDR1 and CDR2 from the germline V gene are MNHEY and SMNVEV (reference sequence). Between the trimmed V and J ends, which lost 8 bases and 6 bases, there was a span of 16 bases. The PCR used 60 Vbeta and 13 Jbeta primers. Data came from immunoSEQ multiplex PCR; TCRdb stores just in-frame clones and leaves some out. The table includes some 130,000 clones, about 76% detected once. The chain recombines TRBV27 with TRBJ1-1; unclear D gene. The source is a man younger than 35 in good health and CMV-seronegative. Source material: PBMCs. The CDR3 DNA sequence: TGTGCCAGCCTATCCGGTGGTACCGCTGAAGCTTTCTTT. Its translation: CASLSGGTAEAFF.